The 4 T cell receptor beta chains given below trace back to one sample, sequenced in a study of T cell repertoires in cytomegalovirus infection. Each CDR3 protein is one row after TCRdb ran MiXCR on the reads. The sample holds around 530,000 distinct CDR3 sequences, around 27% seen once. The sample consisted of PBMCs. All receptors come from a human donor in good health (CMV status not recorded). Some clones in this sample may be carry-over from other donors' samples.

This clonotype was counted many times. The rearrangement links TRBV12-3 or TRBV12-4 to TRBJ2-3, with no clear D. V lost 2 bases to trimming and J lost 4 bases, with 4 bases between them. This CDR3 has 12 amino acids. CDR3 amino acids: CASSLKPDTQYF. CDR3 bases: TGTGCCAGCAGTTTAAAGCCAGATACGCAGTATTTT.

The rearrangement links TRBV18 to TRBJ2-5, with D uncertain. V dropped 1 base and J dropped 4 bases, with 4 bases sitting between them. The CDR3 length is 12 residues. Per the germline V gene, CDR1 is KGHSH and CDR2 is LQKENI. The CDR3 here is CASSPRRETQYF. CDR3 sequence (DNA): TGTGCCAGCTCACCACGCCGAGAGACCCAGTACTTC. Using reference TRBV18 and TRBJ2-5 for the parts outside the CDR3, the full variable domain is NAGVMQNPRHLVRRRGQEARLRCSPMKGHSHVYWYRQLPEEGLKFMVYLQKENIIDESGMPKERFSAEFPKEGPSILRIQQVVRGDSAAYFCASSPRRETQYFGPGTRLLVL.

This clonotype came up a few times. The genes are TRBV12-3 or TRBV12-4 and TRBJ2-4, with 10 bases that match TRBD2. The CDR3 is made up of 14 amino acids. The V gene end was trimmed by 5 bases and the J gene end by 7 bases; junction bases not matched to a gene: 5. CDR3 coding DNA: TGTGCCAGCAGTCAGCGGGAGGGCCTTAACATTCAGTACTTC. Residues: CASSQREGLNIQYF.

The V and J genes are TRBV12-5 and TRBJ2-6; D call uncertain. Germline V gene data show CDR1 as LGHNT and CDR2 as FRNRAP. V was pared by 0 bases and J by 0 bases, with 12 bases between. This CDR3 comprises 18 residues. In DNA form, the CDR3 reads TGTGCTAGTGGTTTGGTACGGGCCATCAACTCTGGGGCCAACGTCCTGACTTTC. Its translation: CASGLVRAINSGANVLTF.